In its sample, the clone carrying this T cell receptor (beta chain) was seen a few times. Trimming cost V 1 base and J 2 bases; bases outside gene matches: 2. This CDR3 spans 15 amino acids. Germline V gives CDR1 SGHTA, CDR2 FQGNSA. This specimen belongs to a study of beta chain features in type 1 diabetes. Sequencing targeted expressed TCRB transcripts, as all isolated RNA had been reverse transcribed. Only in-frame clones appear in the TCRdb table, and some are missing; sequencing was by immunoSEQ multiplex PCR. The table shows about 290,000 clones, with around 7.3% occurring only once. The clonotype originates from a woman between 18 and 30 years old in good health. Sequenced: central memory CD4+ T cells from blood. This sequence joins TRBV7-2 and TRBJ2-3; 8 bases are a match to TRBD2. The CDR3 protein is CASSLGLATTDTQYF. The CDR3, as DNA: TGTGCCAGCAGCTTAGGACTAGCGACCACAGATACGCAGTATTTT.